The sequence of this T cell receptor beta chain was determined in a study of blood T cell repertoires in COVID-19. Study background: Both acute and convalescent COVID-19 samples were obtained from the United States, Italy and Spain. Sample material is recorded as cDNA or gDNA derived from T cells, B-cell-depleted T cells, or PBMCs.

Seattle participants joined during active infection and were tracked over time. How the authors handled the data: By means of reference gene primer amplification, nucleated cell counts were estimated. TCRdb keeps only in-frame clones here, not all; method: immunoSEQ multiplex PCR. Clone size and V and J calls were adopted from that table, with D and trimming inferred from the DNA. The sample yields around 340,000 clones, approximately 86% seen once. Trimming pared 10 bases from V and 1 base from J, leaving 13 bases between. This CDR3 is 13 amino acids long. Per germline, CDR1 LGHNT and CDR2 FRNRAP. The clonotype comes from a woman between 55 and 75 years old with COVID-19, enrolled during active disease. Sequencing input: peripheral blood. J is TRBJ1-1 and V is TRBV12-5; no clear D gene. The DNA of the CDR3 is TGTGCTACCTCGAGCCAATGGAACACTGAAGCTTTCTTT. Amino acid sequence: CATSSQWNTEAFF. Drawing the rest from reference TRBV12-5 and TRBJ1-1, the complete variable domain is DARVTQTPRHKVTEMGQEVTMRCQPILGHNTVFWYRQTMMQGLELLAYFRNRAPLDDSGMPKDRFSAEMPDATLATLKIQPSEPRDSAVYFCATSSQWNTEAFFGQGTRLTVV.